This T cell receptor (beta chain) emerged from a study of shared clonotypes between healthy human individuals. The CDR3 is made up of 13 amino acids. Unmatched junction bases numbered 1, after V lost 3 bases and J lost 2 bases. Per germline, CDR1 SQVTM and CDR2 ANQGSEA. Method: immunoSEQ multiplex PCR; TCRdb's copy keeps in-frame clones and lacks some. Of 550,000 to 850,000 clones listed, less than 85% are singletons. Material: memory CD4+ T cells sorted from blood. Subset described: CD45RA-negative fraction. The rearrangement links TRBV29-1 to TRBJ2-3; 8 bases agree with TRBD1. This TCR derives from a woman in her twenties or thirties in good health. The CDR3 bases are TGCAGCGTTGAGACAGGGGCCACAGATACGCAGTATTTT. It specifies CSVETGATDTQYF.